This record concerns one TCR beta chain sequence. This sample stems from a study of blood T cell repertoires in COVID-19. The CDR3 loop spans 13 amino acids. From germline, CDR1 is SGHRS and CDR2 YFSETQ. V dropped 7 bases and J dropped 3 bases, with 11 bases sitting between them. Profiling relied on immunoSEQ multiplex PCR, and the TCRdb table lists in-frame clones only, not all of them. The table shows roughly 140,000 clones, with 87% occurring only once. All recovered Cohort 3 donors got two negative PCRs, got clearance, or saw symptom resolution. The sequencing sample was made of PBMCs or T cells enriched from blood (not recorded which). The sequence came from a man between 60 and 70 years old who had recovered from COVID-19. The J gene is TRBJ1-3, the V gene TRBV5-1; D is undetermined. The CDR3, as DNA: TGCGCCAGCCGGGAGGGAAGTGGAAACACCATATATTTT. Translating gives CASREGSGNTIYF.